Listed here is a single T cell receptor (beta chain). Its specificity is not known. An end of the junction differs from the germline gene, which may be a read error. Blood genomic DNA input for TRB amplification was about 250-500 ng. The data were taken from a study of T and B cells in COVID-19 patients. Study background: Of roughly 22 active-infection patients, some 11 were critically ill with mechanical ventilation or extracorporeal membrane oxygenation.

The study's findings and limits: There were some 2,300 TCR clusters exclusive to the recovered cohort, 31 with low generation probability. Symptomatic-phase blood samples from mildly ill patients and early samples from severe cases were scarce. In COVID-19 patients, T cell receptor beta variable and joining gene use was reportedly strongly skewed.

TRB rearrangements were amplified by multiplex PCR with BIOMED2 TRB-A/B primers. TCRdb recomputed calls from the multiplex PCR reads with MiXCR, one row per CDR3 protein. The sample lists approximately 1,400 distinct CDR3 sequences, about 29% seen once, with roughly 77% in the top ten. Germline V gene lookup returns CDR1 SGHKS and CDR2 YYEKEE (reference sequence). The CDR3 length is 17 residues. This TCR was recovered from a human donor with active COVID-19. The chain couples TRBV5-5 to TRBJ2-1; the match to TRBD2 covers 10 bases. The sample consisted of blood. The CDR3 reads CARSLNRAGGRHNEQFF. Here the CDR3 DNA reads TGTGCCAGAAGCTTAAACAGAGCGGGAGGGCGTCACAATGAGCAGTTCTTC. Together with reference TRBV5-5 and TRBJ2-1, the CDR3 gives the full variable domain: DAGVTQSPTHLIKTRGQQVTLRCSPISGHKSVSWYQQVLGQGPQFIFQYYEKEERGRGNFPDRFSARQFPNYSSELNVNALLLGDSALYLCARSLNRAGGRHNEQFFGPGTRLTVL.